These T cell receptor beta chains were read from a single sample in a study of shared clonotypes between healthy human individuals. Profiled with immunoSEQ multiplex PCR; TCRdb holds only in-frame clones, not every one. The sample carries over 2,000,000 clones, just under 95% recorded once. Sequences were obtained from naive CD8+ T cells from PBMCs. The origin of the receptors is a man between 18 and 29 years old in good health. Some clones in this sample may be carry-over from other donors' samples. Both conserved end residues are part of each CDR3. Each record gives: CDR3 DNA, CDR3 protein, clone size, D gene, V gene, J gene. The D gene is left open where the match is weak. Clone size is stated in some rows and not others, as once, few, many or a class when expanded.

CDR3nt: TGTGCCAGCAGTGAGGGACAGGGGCCTCCCGGGGGTGAAGCTTTCTTT
CDR3aa: CASSEGQGPPGGEAFF
abundance: few
d_gene: TRBD1
v_gene: TRBV7-6
j_gene: TRBJ1-1

CDR3nt: TGTGCCAGCAGCTCTACTCCCAATGAGCAGTTCTTC
CDR3aa: CASSSTPNEQFF
abundance: once
d_gene: -
v_gene: TRBV13
j_gene: TRBJ2-1

CDR3nt: TGTGCCAGCAGCCCCGACAGGGGACACAATGAGCAGTTCTTC
CDR3aa: CASSPDRGHNEQFF
abundance: -
d_gene: TRBD1
v_gene: TRBV5-4
j_gene: TRBJ2-1

CDR3nt: TGTGCCAGCAGTTACTCGAAAGGGGCCGGGGAGCTGTTTTTT
CDR3aa: CASSYSKGAGELFF
abundance: once
d_gene: -
v_gene: TRBV6-5
j_gene: TRBJ2-2

CDR3nt: TGTGCCAGCAGCCCCATGGCTGGGGTTGTGAACACTGAAGCTTTCTTT
CDR3aa: CASSPMAGVVNTEAFF
abundance: few
d_gene: -
v_gene: TRBV9
j_gene: TRBJ1-1

CDR3nt: TGTGCCAGCAGCTTAGCGGGAGGTCTCTCCTACGAGCAGTACTTC
CDR3aa: CASSLAGGLSYEQYF
abundance: -
d_gene: -
v_gene: TRBV7-9
j_gene: TRBJ2-7

CDR3nt: TGTGCCAGCACGAAGGGGGGGTCAAACACTGAAGCTTTCTTT
CDR3aa: CASTKGGSNTEAFF
abundance: -
d_gene: -
v_gene: TRBV7-6
j_gene: TRBJ1-1

CDR3nt: TGCGCCAGCAGCTTACCCCACGGGACACCGAATTACAATGAGCAGTTCTTC
CDR3aa: CASSLPHGTPNYNEQFF
abundance: -
d_gene: -
v_gene: TRBV5-1
j_gene: TRBJ2-1

CDR3nt: TGTGCCAGCTCACCGGGACTAGCGACGCACTACGAGCAGTACTTC
CDR3aa: CASSPGLATHYEQYF
abundance: once
d_gene: TRBD2
v_gene: TRBV18
j_gene: TRBJ2-7

CDR3nt: TGTGCCAGCAGTTGGGCGCCCCCGGGCACTGAAGCTTTCTTT
CDR3aa: CASSWAPPGTEAFF
abundance: -
d_gene: -
v_gene: TRBV28
j_gene: TRBJ1-1

CDR3nt: TGTGCCAGCAGCGAAACAGGGCGGGGTGAGCAGTTCTTC
CDR3aa: CASSETGRGEQFF
abundance: -
d_gene: -
v_gene: TRBV25-1
j_gene: TRBJ2-1

CDR3nt: TGTGCCAGCAGTTCCCGGACTAGCCGTTCATACGAGCAGTACTTC
CDR3aa: CASSSRTSRSYEQYF
abundance: -
d_gene: TRBD2
v_gene: TRBV28
j_gene: TRBJ2-7

CDR3nt: TGTGCCAGCAGCTTATCGAGACAGGGGGCACATGGCTACACCTTC
CDR3aa: CASSLSRQGAHGYTF
abundance: -
d_gene: TRBD1
v_gene: TRBV7-6
j_gene: TRBJ1-2

CDR3nt: TGCAGCGTTGACGGAGAGGGGTGGCTTGGGGCCTACGAGCAGTACTTC
CDR3aa: CSVDGEGWLGAYEQYF
abundance: once
d_gene: -
v_gene: TRBV29-1
j_gene: TRBJ2-7

CDR3nt: TGCGCCAGCAGCCAAGACGCCAGGGACACCGGGGAGCTGTTTTTT
CDR3aa: CASSQDARDTGELFF
abundance: -
d_gene: -
v_gene: TRBV4-1
j_gene: TRBJ2-2

CDR3nt: TGTGCCAGCAGTTTATCGGAGACTAGCAACGACCTGGAGCAGTACTTC
CDR3aa: CASSLSETSNDLEQYF
abundance: -
d_gene: TRBD2
v_gene: TRBV27
j_gene: TRBJ2-7

CDR3nt: TGTGCCTGGAGTGTACGACTCGTAGGTCCGGGTTCCTACGAGCAGTACTTC
CDR3aa: CAWSVRLVGPGSYEQYF
abundance: -
d_gene: -
v_gene: TRBV30
j_gene: TRBJ2-7

CDR3nt: TGTGCCTGGGACAGGGGGCTCGGAAACACCATATATTTT
CDR3aa: CAWDRGLGNTIYF
abundance: once
d_gene: TRBD1
v_gene: TRBV30
j_gene: TRBJ1-3

CDR3nt: TGTGCCAGCAGCGTGGACAGACGGAACACTGAAGCTTTCTTT
CDR3aa: CASSVDRRNTEAFF
abundance: -
d_gene: -
v_gene: TRBV9
j_gene: TRBJ1-1

CDR3nt: TGTGCCAGCAGTTACTATCCGGAGTCTAGCACAGATACGCAGTATTTT
CDR3aa: CASSYYPESSTDTQYF
abundance: -
d_gene: -
v_gene: TRBV6-5
j_gene: TRBJ2-3

CDR3nt: TGTGCCAGCAGCTTAAGGCCGCCGGCCAGAAAAAATGAAAAACTGTTTTTT
CDR3aa: CASSLRPPARKNEKLFF
abundance: -
d_gene: -
v_gene: TRBV7-9
j_gene: TRBJ1-4

CDR3nt: TGTGCCAGCAGTTCACAGGGGGGTAGCTATGGCTACACCTTC
CDR3aa: CASSSQGGSYGYTF
abundance: -
d_gene: TRBD1
v_gene: TRBV28
j_gene: TRBJ1-2

CDR3nt: TGTGCCAGCTTTGGGGAAATAGCGGGAGAAGTTAGCGAGCAGTACTTC
CDR3aa: CASFGEIAGEVSEQYF
abundance: -
d_gene: TRBD2
v_gene: TRBV2
j_gene: TRBJ2-7

CDR3nt: TGTGCCAGTAGTGAGATCCGACTAGCGCCCAACAATGAGCAGTTCTTC
CDR3aa: CASSEIRLAPNNEQFF
abundance: -
d_gene: TRBD2
v_gene: TRBV19
j_gene: TRBJ2-1

CDR3nt: TGCAGCGTTGTAGGGGAAACCTACGAGCAGTACTTC
CDR3aa: CSVVGETYEQYF
abundance: -
d_gene: -
v_gene: TRBV29-1
j_gene: TRBJ2-7

CDR3nt: TGCGCCAGCACCTCGCGCGGGGGGAGAAAGAACTATGGCTACACCTTC
CDR3aa: CASTSRGGRKNYGYTF
abundance: -
d_gene: -
v_gene: TRBV4-3
j_gene: TRBJ1-2

CDR3nt: TGTGCCAGCAGTTTACGGGATCGGAAAACAGGGGGCGAAGAGACCCAGTACTTC
CDR3aa: CASSLRDRKTGGEETQYF
abundance: -
d_gene: TRBD1
v_gene: TRBV28
j_gene: TRBJ2-5

CDR3nt: TGTGCCAGCAGGGCTACAGGGAGGTACGAGCAGTACTTC
CDR3aa: CASRATGRYEQYF
abundance: -
d_gene: -
v_gene: TRBV14
j_gene: TRBJ2-7

CDR3nt: TGTGCCAGTAGTATAGCGCCGGGACTAGCTGCGGAGCAGTACTTC
CDR3aa: CASSIAPGLAAEQYF
abundance: -
d_gene: TRBD2
v_gene: TRBV19
j_gene: TRBJ2-7

CDR3nt: TGTGCCAGCAGCGTACGTGAGCGGGAGTTTACCGGGGAGCTGTTTTTT
CDR3aa: CASSVREREFTGELFF
abundance: -
d_gene: TRBD2
v_gene: TRBV9
j_gene: TRBJ2-2

CDR3nt: TGTGCCAGCAGCTTGGGGCCGGGAGTCGCCTCTTTCTACGAGCAGTACTTC
CDR3aa: CASSLGPGVASFYEQYF
abundance: -
d_gene: -
v_gene: TRBV5-4
j_gene: TRBJ2-7

CDR3nt: TGTGCCAGCAGAATACAGGGGGGGAACACTGAAGCTTTCTTT
CDR3aa: CASRIQGGNTEAFF
abundance: -
d_gene: TRBD1
v_gene: TRBV6-5
j_gene: TRBJ1-1

CDR3nt: TGTGCCAGCAGTTCCCGCACAGATACGCAGTATTTT
CDR3aa: CASSSRTDTQYF
abundance: -
d_gene: -
v_gene: TRBV27
j_gene: TRBJ2-3

CDR3nt: TGTGCCAGCAGCTCCTGGACTTCCTACAATGAGCAGTTCTTC
CDR3aa: CASSSWTSYNEQFF
abundance: -
d_gene: -
v_gene: TRBV27
j_gene: TRBJ2-1

CDR3nt: TGTGCCAGCAGCTTAGCTGGGGGAGGGGCGGAGACCCAGTACTTC
CDR3aa: CASSLAGGGAETQYF
abundance: -
d_gene: TRBD2
v_gene: TRBV7-9
j_gene: TRBJ2-5

CDR3nt: TGTGCCAGCAGCCGCCCGGGACAGGGGTTCTATGGCTACACCTTC
CDR3aa: CASSRPGQGFYGYTF
abundance: -
d_gene: TRBD1
v_gene: TRBV5-4
j_gene: TRBJ1-2

CDR3nt: TGTGCCAGCACCTCCGGGACAGAATCTGGGGCCAACGTCCTGACTTTC
CDR3aa: CASTSGTESGANVLTF
abundance: -
d_gene: TRBD1
v_gene: TRBV28
j_gene: TRBJ2-6

CDR3nt: TGTGCCAGCGGGACATTTATAACCTACGAGCAGTACTTC
CDR3aa: CASGTFITYEQYF
abundance: -
d_gene: -
v_gene: TRBV28
j_gene: TRBJ2-7

CDR3nt: TGTGCCAGCAGCGCCTCCGGTCGCCTTCACACTGAAGCTTTCTTT
CDR3aa: CASSASGRLHTEAFF
abundance: -
d_gene: -
v_gene: TRBV9
j_gene: TRBJ1-1

CDR3nt: TGTGCCTGGAGTTGGACTAGCGGGGTGATTGAGCAGTTCTTC
CDR3aa: CAWSWTSGVIEQFF
abundance: -
d_gene: TRBD2
v_gene: TRBV30
j_gene: TRBJ2-1